This TCR beta chain was observed in a study of blood T cells in healthy people across ages (dated by TCRdb to between 2015 and 2017). About the full investigation: In model experiments, template switching captured about one uniquely barcoded TCR beta cDNA molecule for every two T cells. For two donors (one aged 18 to 30 and one aged 80 or older), the study analyzed two additional independent replicas of 1 million unique cDNA reads from the same blood draw. To avoid experimental bias, donors of different ages were randomly spread across the sequencing lanes. Using deep sequencing normalized with unique cDNA molecular identifiers, the study measured how TCR beta repertoire diversity changes with age. The donors were split into four age groups: young (average around 16 years), middle-aged (nearly 40), aged (more than 60) and long-lived (under 90).

The CDR3 holds 18 amino acids from the cysteine to the phenylalanine. Here the CDR3 DNA is all that survives: 54 bases in frame from base 1. Trimming removed 8 bases from V and 0 bases from J; the gene matches leave 18 bases unexplained. CDR1 DFQATT and CDR2 SNEGSKA are derived from the germline V gene (reference sequence). Donors were 40 or so systemically healthy Caucasian individuals from Russia aged roughly 6 to 95 years. Each donor gave 8 to 10 milliliters of peripheral blood, collected into EDTA-treated Vacutainer tubes. Ficoll-Paque density-gradient centrifugation was used to isolate PBMCs, with at least 6.5 million per sample. Trizol reagent was used to extract total RNA from the PBMCs, yielding at least 5 micrograms per sample. For every donor, flow cytometry on a PBMC aliquot measured the percentage of naive CD45RAhigh/CD27high T cells. What the study reported, not specific to this receptor: A strong correlation was found between observed TCR beta diversity and the percentage of naive T cells measured by flow cytometry. Because donor CMV infection status was unknown, age-related changes in expanded clonotypes were potentially confounded. Estimates of total diversity based on one million sequenced T cells were regarded as lower bounds and as underestimates. Compared with the aged group, the long-lived group had more naive CD4+ T cells, fewer expanded clones and increased TCR diversity, suggesting age selection. As age increased, observed TCR beta diversity per million T cells dropped in a roughly linear way, and a significant reduction was already evident by age about 40. Because profiling used bulk unsorted PBMCs, naive and antigen-experienced compartments could not be compared conclusively.

The receptor library was made with 5' RACE. Instrument used: Illumina HiSeq 2500. The second PCR ran for roughly 7 to 11 cycles and used a J-beta primer mix along with a sample-barcoded 5' primer. A template-switch 5' adaptor carrying 12 random nucleotides introduced a unique molecular identifier onto each TCR beta cDNA molecule. At least 2.5 million CDR3-containing paired-end reads were obtained from each sample. First-strand cDNA was synthesized from all RNA with the Mint cDNA synthesis kit, primed by a TRBC-specific oligonucleotide. After uracil-DNA glycosylase treatment, a first 18-cycle PCR used universal primers M1SS and BC2_uni_R on all cDNA. On the authors' methods: Normalization of each sample was performed by random selection of 1 million high-quality reads, each carrying a distinct molecular identifier. Reads with shared molecular identifiers were discarded instead of being binned into consensus sequences. MiTCR, set to a Q25 quality threshold and the strictest error-elimination algorithm, was used for CDR3 identification, clonotype clustering and error correction. A nonparametric unseen species model with Euler transformation was used to estimate a lower bound on total TCR beta diversity. The raw public reads went through TCRdb reprocessing: fastp at Q25, MiXCR clone calling, in-frame beta chains kept. Every CDR3 protein is listed once, alongside the most common genes and DNA of its rows. TCRdb's processing, not the authors' own work, is the source of the V and J calls. Recorded for this sample are almost 800,000 distinct CDR3 sequences; roughly 64% of them occurred a single time. 22% of the sample lies in the top ten.

As to this clonotype: The clone's antigen remains unknown. No clone much larger than this one lies a single base away; base qualities are absent.

Sample: blood. The receptor was isolated from a man aged 30-40 years in good health. Recombination joined TRBV20-1 with TRBJ2-1; TRBD2 lines up with 8 middle nucleotides. CDR3 reads: CSSIFQAGGVLSYNEQFF. In nucleotide form, the sequence is TGCAGTTCTATATTCCAGGCGGGAGGTGTGCTCTCCTACAATGAGCAGTTCTTC.